A selection of T cell receptor beta chains follows, all from one sample in a study of T cells in Graves' hyperthyroidism and ophthalmopathy. TCRdb ran MiXCR on the multiplex PCR reads and lists one entry per CDR3 protein. The sample carries 530,000 or so distinct CDR3 sequences, 24% recorded once. The sample taken for sequencing was blood. These receptors were collected from a woman aged 25 to 39 with Graves' ophthalmopathy. The CDR3 runs from the conserved cysteine through the conserved F or W. The order of the fields is D gene, J gene, V gene, CDR3 protein. A D gene is named only where the DNA matches it firmly.

D gene: NA; J gene: TRBJ2-2; V gene: TRBV12-3/TRBV12-4; CDR3 protein: CASSPRGAGTGELFF
D gene: TRBD1; J gene: TRBJ1-2; V gene: TRBV12-3/TRBV12-4; CDR3 protein: CASSPRTGGNYGYTF
D gene: NA; J gene: TRBJ2-7; V gene: TRBV5-1; CDR3 protein: CASSDGPTGEQYF
D gene: NA; J gene: TRBJ1-2; V gene: TRBV20-1; CDR3 protein: CSASGRIANYGYTF
D gene: NA; J gene: TRBJ1-2; V gene: TRBV12-3/TRBV12-4; CDR3 protein: CASSFDHYGYTF
D gene: NA; J gene: TRBJ2-6; V gene: TRBV9; CDR3 protein: CASSVAEPRSSGANVLTF
D gene: NA; J gene: TRBJ2-7; V gene: TRBV12-5; CDR3 protein: CASGGPGHEQYF
D gene: NA; J gene: TRBJ1-1; V gene: TRBV6-5; CDR3 protein: CASSYDTGDRGTEAFF
D gene: NA; J gene: TRBJ1-5; V gene: TRBV29-1; CDR3 protein: CSVADLDSNQPQHF
D gene: NA; J gene: TRBJ1-1; V gene: TRBV12-3/TRBV12-4; CDR3 protein: CASSWRSEAFF
D gene: NA; J gene: TRBJ2-7; V gene: TRBV27; CDR3 protein: CASSLSFRGYEQYF
D gene: NA; J gene: TRBJ2-7; V gene: TRBV9; CDR3 protein: CASSGQGGLEYEQYF
D gene: TRBD1; J gene: TRBJ1-1; V gene: TRBV6-1; CDR3 protein: CASSPSGTGTTEAFF
D gene: NA; J gene: TRBJ1-1; V gene: TRBV12-3/TRBV12-4; CDR3 protein: CASGIHRENTEAFF
D gene: NA; J gene: TRBJ2-7; V gene: TRBV27; CDR3 protein: CASSLGGPVYEQYF